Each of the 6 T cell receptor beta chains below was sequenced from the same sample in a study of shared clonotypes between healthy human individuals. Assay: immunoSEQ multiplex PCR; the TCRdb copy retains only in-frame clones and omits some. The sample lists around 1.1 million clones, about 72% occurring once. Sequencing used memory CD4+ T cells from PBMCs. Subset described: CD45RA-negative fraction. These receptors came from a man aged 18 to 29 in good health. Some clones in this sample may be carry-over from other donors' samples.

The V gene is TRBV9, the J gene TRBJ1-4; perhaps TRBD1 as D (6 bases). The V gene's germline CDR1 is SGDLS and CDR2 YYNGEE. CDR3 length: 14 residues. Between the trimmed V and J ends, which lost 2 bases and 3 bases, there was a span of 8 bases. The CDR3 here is CASSVRGSNEKLFF. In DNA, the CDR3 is TGTGCCAGCAGCGTCAGGGGATCTAATGAAAAACTGTTTTTT.

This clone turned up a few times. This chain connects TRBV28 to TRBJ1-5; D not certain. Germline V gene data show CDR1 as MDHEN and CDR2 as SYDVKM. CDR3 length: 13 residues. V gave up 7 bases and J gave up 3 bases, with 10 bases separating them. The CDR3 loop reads CASTGRPNQPQHF. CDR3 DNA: TGTGCCAGCACGGGGAGGCCCAATCAGCCCCAGCATTTT.

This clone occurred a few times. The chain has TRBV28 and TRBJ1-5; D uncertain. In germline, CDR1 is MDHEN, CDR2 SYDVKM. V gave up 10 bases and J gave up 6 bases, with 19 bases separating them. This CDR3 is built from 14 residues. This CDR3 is CATKSGGRAQPQHF. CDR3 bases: TGTGCCACAAAAAGCGGCGGTCGGGCTCAGCCCCAGCATTTT.

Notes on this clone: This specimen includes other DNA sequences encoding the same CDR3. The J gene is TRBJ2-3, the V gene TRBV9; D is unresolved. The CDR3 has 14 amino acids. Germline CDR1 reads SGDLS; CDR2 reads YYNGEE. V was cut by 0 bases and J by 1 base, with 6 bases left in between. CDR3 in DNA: TGTGCCAGCAGCGTAGGAGGACGCACAGATACGCAGTATTTT. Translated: CASSVGGRTDTQYF.

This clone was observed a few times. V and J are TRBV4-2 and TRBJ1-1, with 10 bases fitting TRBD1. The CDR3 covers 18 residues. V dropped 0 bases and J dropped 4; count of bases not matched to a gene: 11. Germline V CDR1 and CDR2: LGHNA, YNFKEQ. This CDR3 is CASSQDSWWGQGTTEAFF. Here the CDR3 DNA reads TGTGCCAGCAGCCAAGATAGTTGGTGGGGACAGGGGACCACTGAAGCTTTCTTT.

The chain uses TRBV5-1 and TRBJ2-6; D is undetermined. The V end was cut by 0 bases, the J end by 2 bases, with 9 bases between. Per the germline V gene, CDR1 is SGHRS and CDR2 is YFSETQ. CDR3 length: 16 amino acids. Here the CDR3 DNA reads TGCGCCAGCAGCTTGGAATTGGCTGCTGGGGCCAACGTCCTGACTTTC. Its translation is CASSLELAAGANVLTF.